The 24 T cell receptor beta chains listed next were all sequenced from one sample in a study of neurological immune-mediated disorders (dated by TCRdb to about 2019). Library preparation used 5' RACE. The reads were generated on an Illumina HiSeq 2500. TCRdb applied fastp at Q25 and MiXCR to the public reads, then kept only in-frame beta chains. A single entry per CDR3 protein holds the most common genes and DNA from its merged rows. The sample yields under 85,000 distinct CDR3 sequences; 12% to 15% were counted once. Clones ranked in the top ten supply roughly 6.8% of the sample. The specimen was PBMCs. These receptors were taken from a woman between 50 and 59 years old in good health.

This clonotype was counted at least ten times. The chain employs TRBV12-3 or TRBV12-4 and TRBJ2-3; a possible D gene is TRBD1 (6 bases). V lost 6 bases, J lost 7 bases, and 23 bases lay in between. The CDR3 loop spans 16 amino acids. Here the CDR3 DNA reads TGTGCCAGCAGCCGCTCCCGGGACATGCCCCCGAATACGCAGTATTTT. This encodes CASSRSRDMPPNTQYF.

This clonotype has a count of ten or more. The rearrangement uses TRBV6-2 or TRBV6-3 and TRBJ2-7; 9 bases line up with TRBD1. Unmatched junction bases numbered 5, after V lost 7 bases and J lost 4 bases. This CDR3 has 13 residues. The germline V gene has CDR1 MNHEY and CDR2 SVGEGT. The CDR3 reads CASKGTGLYEQYF. As DNA, the CDR3 is TGTGCCAGCAAAGGGACAGGGCTTTACGAGCAGTACTTC.

Turning to this clonotype: A much larger clone differs by one base, so this may be a read error. The CDR3 spells CASSLMKGTNTEAFF. The CDR3 DNA reads as TGTGCCAGCAGCTTAATGAAGGGGACCAACACTGAAGCTTTCTTT. The V gene is TRBV11-1, the J gene TRBJ1-1; tentatively, D is TRBD1 (5 bases). Germline V gene sequence: CDR1 SGHAT, CDR2 FQDESV (reference sequence). This CDR3 region has 15 residues. The V gene lost 2 bases and the J gene lost 2 bases, with 12 bases spanning the gap.

This clonotype has a count of ten or more. The rearrangement links TRBV5-1 to TRBJ2-5, with D perhaps TRBD1 or TRBD2 (5 bases each). Germline V gene sequence: CDR1 SGHRS, CDR2 YFSETQ. V was cut by 4 bases and J by 7 bases, with 8 bases left in between. The CDR3 contains 11 residues. CDR3 nucleotides: TGCGCCAGCAGCGGGACCGGGACCCAGTACTTC. Amino acid sequence: CASSGTGTQYF.

This clonotype is termed medium-sized. This CDR3 reads CATSSLGLAGRSYNEQFF. The CDR3 nucleotides are TGCGCCACCTCGAGCTTGGGACTAGCAGGTCGCTCCTACAATGAGCAGTTCTTC. V gene TRBV5-1 combines with J gene TRBJ2-1, with 9 bases that match TRBD2. V was pared by 9 bases and J by 0 bases, with 16 bases of the junction left unmatched. Germline V CDR1 and CDR2: SGHRS, YFSETQ. The length of the CDR3 is 18 residues.

This clonotype was recorded at least ten times. The chain has TRBV7-2 and TRBJ1-1; possibly TRBD1 for D (5 bases). V gave up 0 bases and J gave up 8 bases, with 13 bases separating them. Germline-derived CDR1 and CDR2 are SGHTA and FQGNSA. The CDR3 has 14 amino acids. The chain's CDR3 is CASSLALVGAEAFF. The CDR3 DNA follows: TGTGCCAGCAGCTTAGCGCTTGTAGGGGCCGAAGCTTTCTTT.

The table lists this clonotype with many counts. The V call is TRBV29-1, the J call TRBJ2-7; TRBD1 is a possible D gene (6 bases). Germline CDR1 is SQVTM and CDR2 is ANQGSEA. V shed 3 bases and J shed 5 bases, with 14 bases lying between them. The length of the CDR3 is 13 residues. The CDR3 loop reads CSVDTGKRNEQYF. The CDR3 DNA reads TGCAGCGTTGACACAGGGAAAAGGAACGAGCAGTACTTC.

This clonotype was detected many times. CDR3 amino acids: CASSLADTQYF. DNA of the CDR3: TGTGCCAGCAGCTTAGCAGATACGCAGTATTTT. This chain connects TRBV7-8 to TRBJ2-3, with D hard to call. This CDR3 has 11 residues. The germline V gene encodes CDR1 SGHVS and CDR2 FQNEAQ. V dropped 0 bases and J dropped 5 bases, with 0 bases sitting between them.

This clonotype was recorded many times. This may come from a read error, since a much larger clone is one base off. The gene calls are TRBV20-1 and TRBJ2-1, with TRBD2 matching 7 bases. Germline-derived CDR1 and CDR2 are DFQATT and SNEGSKA (reference sequence). This CDR3 region has 13 residues. V shed 3 bases and J 4 bases; nucleotides not matched to a gene: 3. DNA of the CDR3: TGCAGTGCTAGCGCGGGAGTATACAATGAGCAGTTCTTC. Protein: CSASAGVYNEQFF.

This clonotype was observed many times. The rearrangement links TRBV7-2 to TRBJ1-1, with 10 bases that match TRBD1. Per the germline V gene, CDR1 is SGHTA and CDR2 is FQGNSA. There are 16 residues in the CDR3. The ends lost 5 bases at V and 3 bases at J; junction bases unmatched: 9. CDR3 amino acids: CASSKRQGAGDTEAFF. The CDR3 DNA reads as TGTGCCAGCAGCAAAAGACAGGGGGCTGGGGACACTGAAGCTTTCTTT.

This clonotype showed up many times. The rearrangement links TRBV24-1 to TRBJ1-2, with D maybe TRBD1 (6 bases). V lost 5 bases to trimming and J lost 10 bases, with 22 bases between them. Germline CDR1 is KGHDR and CDR2 is SFDVKD. This CDR3 has 15 amino acids. The CDR3 spells CATSGPAGTTGDYTF. As DNA, the CDR3 is TGTGCCACCAGTGGCCCAGCCGGGACAACGGGTGACTACACCTTC.

This clonotype appeared a few times. The chain has TRBV3-1 and TRBJ1-5; D is unresolved. The CDR3 spans 12 residues. Per the germline V gene, CDR1 is LGHDT and CDR2 is YNNKEL (reference sequence). Trimming took off 6 bases at V and 0 bases at J, with 3 bases between the two ends. CDR3 amino acids: CASSASNQPQHF. For the CDR3, the DNA is TGTGCCAGCAGTGCTAGCAATCAGCCCCAGCATTTT.

A word on this clonotype: One junction end disagrees with the germline gene, perhaps due to a read error. The J gene is TRBJ1-1, the V gene TRBV20-1; TRBD1 is a possible D gene (5 bases). The germline gives CDR1 DFQATT, CDR2 SNEGSKA (reference sequence). This CDR3 region has 14 residues. CDR3 residues: CSAPERGGNTEDFF. The DNA of the CDR3 is TGCAGTGCCCCCGAACGGGGCGGCAACACTGAAGATTTCTTT.

About this clonotype itself: This may come from a read error, since a much larger clone is one base off. The CDR3 protein is CASSPPGTSGSNEQFF. DNA of the CDR3: TGTGCCAGCAGCCCCCCCGGGACTAGCGGGAGCAATGAGCAGTTCTTC. V gene TRBV5-5 combines with J gene TRBJ2-1; 14 bases are a match to TRBD2. V shed 4 bases, J shed 6 bases, and the junction held 6 bases outside the gene matches. Germline CDR1 SGHKS, CDR2 YYEKEE (reference sequence). The CDR3 length is 16 residues.

This clonotype was counted many times. V is TRBV20-1 and J is TRBJ1-5; no reliable D call. The CDR3 consists of 12 residues. V was trimmed by 6 bases and J by 0 bases, leaving 6 bases between them. The germline V gene encodes CDR1 DFQATT and CDR2 SNEGSKA (reference sequence). The CDR3 DNA reads TGCAGTGCCCGACATAGCAATCAGCCCCAGCATTTT. This translates into CSARHSNQPQHF.

This clonotype was observed many times. The chain joins TRBV29-1 to TRBJ2-3, with unresolved D. Germline V CDR1 and CDR2: SQVTM, ANQGSEA. V was pared by 6 bases and J by 1 base, with 11 bases between. This CDR3 comprises 13 residues. The CDR3 nucleotides read TGCAGCGTCCCCGGTGGGGGCACAGATACGCAGTATTTT. Amino acid sequence: CSVPGGGTDTQYF.

This clonotype was observed many times. This chain uses TRBV29-1 with TRBJ2-1; D could derive from TRBD1 or TRBD2 (5 bases each). The CDR3 spans 14 residues. V was trimmed by 5 bases and J by 4 bases, leaving 15 bases between them. From germline, CDR1 is SQVTM and CDR2 ANQGSEA. For the CDR3, the DNA is TGCAGCGTTTTACAGGACCTAGCATACAATGAGCAGTTCTTC. It translates to CSVLQDLAYNEQFF.

Ten or more counts support this clonotype. The rearrangement uses TRBV29-1 and TRBJ2-7, with D tentatively TRBD1 (6 bases). The germline V gene encodes CDR1 SQVTM and CDR2 ANQGSEA. The V end lost 4 bases, the J end lost 4 bases, and 14 bases lay between the germline ends. This CDR3 has 13 residues. Here the CDR3 reads CSVASGQGYEQYF. In DNA form, the CDR3 reads TGCAGCGTTGCCTCCGGGCAGGGGTACGAGCAGTACTTC.

A word on this clonotype: The junction departs from germline at one end; a sequencing error may be responsible. The chain links TRBV18 to TRBJ2-3; no definite D call. The length of the CDR3 is 13 residues. The germline V gene has CDR1 KGHSH and CDR2 LQKENI. The CDR3 nucleotides are TGTGCCAGCTCACCAAGGGTTCCAGATACGAAGTATTTT. This gives the protein CASSPRVPDTKYF.

This clonotype occurred many times. The V gene is TRBV20-1, the J gene TRBJ2-7; 11 positions agree with TRBD2. The germline V gene has CDR1 DFQATT and CDR2 SNEGSKA (reference sequence). V lost 3 bases, J lost 5 bases, and 9 bases stayed unmatched. The CDR3 runs 15 residues. The chain's CDR3 is CSASLTSGTDDEQYF. As DNA, the CDR3 is TGCAGTGCTAGTTTGACTAGCGGGACAGACGACGAGCAGTACTTC.

This clonotype was recorded at least ten times. The chain carries TRBV28 and TRBJ1-5, with 12 bases aligning to TRBD1. The trim removed 7 bases at V and 7 bases at J, leaving 5 bases unmatched. Looked up from germline, CDR1 is MDHEN and CDR2 is SYDVKM. The CDR3 runs to 14 residues. CDR3 protein: CASTGDRGHQPQHF. The CDR3 DNA reads as TGTGCCAGCACCGGGGACAGGGGGCACCAGCCCCAGCATTTT.

This clonotype appeared many times. This chain uses TRBV5-1 with TRBJ2-2; 8 bases fit TRBD1. Germline V gene lookup returns CDR1 SGHRS and CDR2 YFSETQ. This CDR3 region has 15 residues. The J segment lost 6 bases and the V segment lost 0 bases, leaving 4 bases of the junction unmatched. DNA for the CDR3: TGCGCCAGCAGCTTGGGACAGGGGAGTCCCGGGGAGCTGTTTTTT. Amino acids: CASSLGQGSPGELFF. The complete variable domain, with remaining parts taken from reference TRBV5-1 and TRBJ2-2, reads KAGVTQTPRYLIKTRGQQVTLSCSPISGHRSVSWYQQTPGQGLQFLFEYFSETQRNKGNFPGRFSGRQFSNSRSEMNVSTLELGDSALYLCASSLGQGSPGELFFGEGSRLTVL.

There are many counts of this clonotype. CDR3 amino acids: CASSPTSGGPYEQYF. The CDR3 nucleotides read TGTGCCAGCAGCCCAACTAGCGGGGGGCCCTACGAGCAGTACTTC. The chain employs TRBV28 and TRBJ2-7; TRBD2 matches 12 bases. Germline lookup yields CDR1 MDHEN and CDR2 SYDVKM. The CDR3 runs to 15 residues. J lost 2 bases, V lost 6 bases, and 5 bases had no gene match.

This clonotype was observed at least ten times. The chain employs TRBV7-7 and TRBJ2-3; no reliable D call. Trimming shortened V by 4 bases and J by 4 bases, and 9 bases separated the two germline ends. Germline V lookup: CDR1 SSHAT, CDR2 FNYEAQ (reference sequence). The CDR3 extends over 13 amino acids. CDR3 coding DNA: TGTGCCAGCAGCTCCCAGACGGCAGATACGCAGTATTTT. This codes for CASSSQTADTQYF. Together with reference TRBV7-7 and TRBJ2-3, the CDR3 gives the full variable domain: GAGVSQSPRYKVTKRGQDVTLRCDPISSHATLYWYQQALGQGPEFLTYFNYEAQPDKSGLPSDRFSAERPEGSISTLTIQRTEQRDSAMYRCASSSQTADTQYFGPGTRLTVL.